Described below is a single T cell receptor beta chain sequence and its context. Antigen: not known. The data are from a study of T cells after yellow fever vaccination. Study background: Those fractions that held only low numbers of cells were prepared using the SMART-Seq v4 Ultra Low Input RNA kit.

Whole-study results and caveats: After the booster, 96% of CD4 and just over 85% of CD8 primary-response clones were re-detected. Although the secondary response was weaker, it peaked faster, at day 5 versus 15.

The authors made TCR cDNA by 5'RACE template switching, adding a universal primer site and UMIs. TCRdb reprocessed the 5' RACE reads via MiXCR and lists one record per CDR3 protein. The repertoire includes hundreds of thousands of distinct CDR3 sequences, less than 15% of them detected once, and 11% to 15% sits in the top ten. Germline V gene sequence: CDR1 MNHEY, CDR2 SVGAGI. The CDR3 is 14 residues long. Trimming pared 2 bases from V and 9 bases from J, leaving 17 bases between. The chain joins TRBV6-5 to TRBJ2-7; D not certain. The sequencing used PBMCs, collected on the day of the yellow fever booster vaccination. This TCR came from a man aged 30 to 39 who received the YFV17D yellow fever vaccine. The DNA of the CDR3 is TGTGCCAGCAGTTACGTCCCCCGGAGCCCGTCGCAGTACTTC. Translating gives CASSYVPRSPSQYF.